What follows is one TCR beta chain and its context. Its antigen is undetermined. This entry comes from a study of blood T cells in healthy people across ages. Study-wide results and limits: Higher diversity and more naive CD4+ cells were features of long-lived donors, compared to aged donors.

CDR3 length: 15 residues. Germline CDR1 SGHKS, CDR2 YYEKEE (reference sequence). Through a sample-barcoded 5' primer and a J-beta primer mix, a second PCR was run for 7 to 11 cycles. TCRdb re-analysed the 5' RACE reads in MiXCR, keeping a single row per CDR3 protein. The table lists 1.5 million to 2 million distinct CDR3 sequences, approximately 50% of them singletons. The sample comprised blood. This chain links TRBV5-5 with TRBJ2-7; TRBD2 might be the D (5 bases). Near its end, the DNA agrees better with TRBJ2-1, so the J call may be wrong. This clonotype originated in a woman aged 40-49 years in good health. CDR3 protein: CASSFGVLSSYEQFF. As DNA, the CDR3 is TGTGCCAGCAGCTTCGGGGTGCTAAGCTCCTACGAGCAGTTCTTC.